This is a list of T cell receptor beta chains from one sample in a study of T cell repertoires in aging, cancer and after chemotherapy. TCRdb analysed the multiplex PCR reads with MiXCR anew, one entry per CDR3 protein. This repertoire shows over 4,000 distinct CDR3 sequences, more than 20% found once; its top ten account for over 3.5%. The material sequenced was blood. These receptors all stem from a human donor in good health. The donor label of this sample is uncertain. Both conserved end residues are part of each CDR3. The order of the fields is D gene, J gene, V gene, CDR3 length, clone size, CDR3 protein, CDR3 DNA. A D gene is named only where the DNA matches it firmly. Part of the rows lack a size; the others show once, few, many or a class for expanded clones.

d_call: TRBD2; j_call: TRBJ2-5; v_call: TRBV7-9; cdr3_length: 15; clone_size: medium-sized; cdr3_aa: CASSPPGLHQETQYF; cdr3_nt: TGTGCCAGCAGCCCACCGGGACTACATCAAGAGACCCAGTACTTC
d_call: -; j_call: TRBJ1-1; v_call: TRBV7-6; cdr3_length: 14; clone_size: few; cdr3_aa: CASSLVGQSTEAFF; cdr3_nt: TGTGCCAGCAGCTTAGTGGGTCAGAGCACTGAAGCTTTCTTT
d_call: -; j_call: TRBJ2-7; v_call: TRBV12-3/TRBV12-4; cdr3_length: 16; clone_size: -; cdr3_aa: CASSFSTGTYGYEQYF; cdr3_nt: TGTGCCAGCAGTTTTTCAACCGGGACATATGGCTACGAGCAGTACTTC
d_call: TRBD2; j_call: TRBJ2-3; v_call: TRBV28; cdr3_length: 15; clone_size: -; cdr3_aa: CASSSSGGATDTQYF; cdr3_nt: TGTGCCAGCAGCTCTAGCGGGGGGGCCACAGATACGCAGTATTTT
d_call: TRBD1; j_call: TRBJ2-2; v_call: TRBV7-3; cdr3_length: 15; clone_size: -; cdr3_aa: CASSSGQGDTGELFF; cdr3_nt: TGTGCCAGCAGCTCGGGACAGGGGGACACCGGGGAGCTGTTTTTT
d_call: TRBD1; j_call: TRBJ1-2; v_call: TRBV4-1; cdr3_length: 15; clone_size: -; cdr3_aa: CASSPDGQVSYGYTF; cdr3_nt: TGCGCCAGCAGCCCCGATGGACAGGTTTCATATGGCTACACCTTC
d_call: TRBD1; j_call: TRBJ1-2; v_call: TRBV5-1; cdr3_length: 16; clone_size: few; cdr3_aa: CASSLTRRTGNYGYTF; cdr3_nt: TGCGCCAGCAGCTTAACCAGGCGGACAGGGAACTATGGCTACACCTTC
d_call: -; j_call: TRBJ1-4; v_call: TRBV29-1; cdr3_length: 12; clone_size: medium-sized; cdr3_aa: CSVIGGYEKLFF; cdr3_nt: TGCAGCGTCATTGGGGGATATGAAAAACTGTTTTTT
d_call: -; j_call: TRBJ2-7; v_call: TRBV7-2; cdr3_length: 15; clone_size: few; cdr3_aa: CASSFTGEGAYEQYF; cdr3_nt: TGTGCCAGCAGCTTCACCGGGGAGGGGGCCTACGAGCAGTACTTC
d_call: -; j_call: TRBJ1-6; v_call: TRBV19; cdr3_length: 12; clone_size: large; cdr3_aa: CASSIDQSPLHF; cdr3_nt: TGTGCCAGTAGTATAGATCAGTCACCCCTCCACTTT
d_call: TRBD1; j_call: TRBJ2-1; v_call: TRBV11-1; cdr3_length: 16; clone_size: -; cdr3_aa: CASSLDPDRFSNEQFF; cdr3_nt: TGTGCCAGCAGCTTAGATCCGGACAGGTTCTCCAATGAGCAGTTCTTC
d_call: -; j_call: TRBJ2-3; v_call: TRBV12-3/TRBV12-4; cdr3_length: 15; clone_size: medium-sized; cdr3_aa: CASTLEGARGDTQYF; cdr3_nt: TGTGCCAGCACCCTAGAAGGAGCCCGGGGAGATACGCAGTATTTT
d_call: TRBD1; j_call: TRBJ2-7; v_call: TRBV6-2/TRBV6-3; cdr3_length: 15; clone_size: -; cdr3_aa: CASSSGTGLSYEQYF; cdr3_nt: TGTGCCAGCAGCTCCGGGACAGGTCTATCCTACGAGCAGTACTTC
d_call: TRBD1; j_call: TRBJ1-2; v_call: TRBV19; cdr3_length: 14; clone_size: medium-sized; cdr3_aa: CASKSTGGDYGYTF; cdr3_nt: TGTGCCAGTAAGTCGACAGGGGGTGACTATGGCTACACCTTC
d_call: TRBD1; j_call: TRBJ1-4; v_call: TRBV5-5; cdr3_length: 19; clone_size: medium-sized; cdr3_aa: CASSSIRDSLRRVNEKLFF; cdr3_nt: TGTGCCAGCAGCTCGATCCGGGACAGCCTAAGGAGGGTTAATGAAAAACTGTTTTTT
d_call: -; j_call: TRBJ1-3; v_call: TRBV7-9; cdr3_length: 15; clone_size: medium-sized; cdr3_aa: CASSRRGQTGNTIYF; cdr3_nt: TGTGCCAGCAGCCGCCGAGGGCAAACTGGAAACACCATATATTTT
d_call: TRBD1; j_call: TRBJ1-6; v_call: TRBV6-1; cdr3_length: 17; clone_size: medium-sized; cdr3_aa: CASSAAGTGSFNSPLHF; cdr3_nt: TGTGCCAGCAGTGCTGCCGGGACAGGGTCATTTAATTCACCCCTCCACTTT
d_call: TRBD2; j_call: TRBJ2-5; v_call: TRBV20-1; cdr3_length: 15; clone_size: few; cdr3_aa: CSATGLAGKEETQYF; cdr3_nt: TGCAGTGCAACCGGACTAGCGGGGAAAGAAGAGACCCAGTACTTC
d_call: TRBD1; j_call: TRBJ1-6; v_call: TRBV5-6; cdr3_length: 14; clone_size: medium-sized; cdr3_aa: CASSLEGQGTTLHF; cdr3_nt: TGTGCCAGCAGCTTGGAGGGACAGGGTACCACCCTCCACTTT
d_call: TRBD1; j_call: TRBJ2-7; v_call: TRBV7-9; cdr3_length: 15; clone_size: few; cdr3_aa: CASSPRTGEEVEQYF; cdr3_nt: TGTGCCAGCAGCCCTCGGACAGGGGAAGAAGTCGAGCAGTACTTC
d_call: -; j_call: TRBJ1-3; v_call: TRBV6-5; cdr3_length: 17; clone_size: medium-sized; cdr3_aa: CASSYSAVGSSGNTIYF; cdr3_nt: TGTGCCAGCAGTTACTCAGCCGTGGGTAGCTCTGGAAACACCATATATTTT
d_call: -; j_call: TRBJ1-6; v_call: TRBV20-1; cdr3_length: 19; clone_size: -; cdr3_aa: CSARDIRRGVSVYDSPLHF; cdr3_nt: TGCAGTGCTAGAGATATTCGGAGAGGGGTCTCAGTTTATGATTCACCCCTCCACTTT
d_call: TRBD1; j_call: TRBJ2-7; v_call: TRBV24-1; cdr3_length: 17; clone_size: -; cdr3_aa: CATSDGTGGARSYEQYF; cdr3_nt: TGTGCCACCAGTGACGGGACAGGGGGCGCAAGGTCCTACGAGCAGTACTTC
d_call: -; j_call: TRBJ2-3; v_call: TRBV27; cdr3_length: 15; clone_size: -; cdr3_aa: CANSSTIHSTDTQYF; cdr3_nt: TGTGCCAACAGTTCTACCATACACAGCACAGATACGCAGTATTTT
d_call: TRBD2; j_call: TRBJ2-4; v_call: TRBV7-2; cdr3_length: 17; clone_size: -; cdr3_aa: CASSSSGTSGGADIQYF; cdr3_nt: TGTGCCAGCAGCTCTTCCGGGACTAGCGGGGGGGCCGACATTCAGTACTTC
d_call: -; j_call: TRBJ1-6; v_call: TRBV7-6; cdr3_length: 14; clone_size: few; cdr3_aa: CASSADRTNSPLHF; cdr3_nt: TGTGCCAGCAGCGCGGACAGAACTAATTCACCCCTCCACTTT
d_call: TRBD2; j_call: TRBJ2-1; v_call: TRBV10-1; cdr3_length: 16; clone_size: few; cdr3_aa: CASSGMTSGAYNEQFF; cdr3_nt: TGCGCCAGCAGTGGTATGACTAGCGGAGCCTACAATGAGCAGTTCTTC
d_call: -; j_call: TRBJ1-5; v_call: TRBV24-1; cdr3_length: 14; clone_size: -; cdr3_aa: CAKSEPAGNQPQHF; cdr3_nt: TGTGCCAAAAGTGAACCGGCGGGCAATCAGCCCCAGCATTTT
d_call: TRBD1; j_call: TRBJ1-4; v_call: TRBV19; cdr3_length: 15; clone_size: medium-sized; cdr3_aa: CASSAWTGLDEKLFF; cdr3_nt: TGTGCCAGTAGTGCATGGACAGGGTTAGATGAAAAACTGTTTTTT
d_call: -; j_call: TRBJ2-5; v_call: TRBV20-1; cdr3_length: 14; clone_size: -; cdr3_aa: CSANFRGPRETQYF; cdr3_nt: TGCAGTGCTAACTTTCGAGGACCAAGAGAGACCCAGTACTTC
d_call: -; j_call: TRBJ1-3; v_call: TRBV30; cdr3_length: 12; clone_size: -; cdr3_aa: CAWGESGNTIYF; cdr3_nt: TGTGCCTGGGGCGAGTCTGGAAACACCATATATTTT
d_call: TRBD2; j_call: TRBJ2-1; v_call: TRBV20-1; cdr3_length: 15; clone_size: medium-sized; cdr3_aa: CSARGIAGVGNEQFF; cdr3_nt: TGCAGTGCTAGAGGTATAGCGGGAGTAGGCAATGAGCAGTTCTTC